Below, 4 T cell receptor beta chains from the same sample are listed, as sequenced in a study of metastatic and nonmetastatic thyroid tumors. Prior to thyroid surgery, none of the patients had received any treatment. TCRdb recomputed clones from the PCR reads via MiXCR. Of about 70,000 clones listed, roughly a sixth are singletons. The sequencing input was blood. The receptors were sampled from a female donor with papillary thyroid cancer or a benign thyroid nodule (not recorded which). Some clones in this sample may be carry-over from other donors' samples.

In this sample, this clone turned up many times. This chain joins TRBV29-1 and TRBJ2-1; weak D call: TRBD2 (6 bases). The germline V gene encodes CDR1 SQVTM and CDR2 ANQGSEA. V was cut by 4 bases and J by 4 bases, with 11 bases left in between. The CDR3 spans 13 residues. This CDR3 is CSVAGGSYNEQFF. The CDR3 DNA sequence: TGCAGCGTTGCCGGGGGAAGTTACAATGAGCAGTTCTTC.

A note on this clone: A read error may be the cause here, since a much bigger clone is one base away. The chain uses TRBV18 and TRBJ2-1, with 10 bases lining up with TRBD2. This CDR3 is 15 amino acids long. In germline, CDR1 is KGHSH, CDR2 LQKENI. J lost 5 bases, V lost 0 bases, and 1 base had no gene match. The CDR3, as DNA: TGTGCCAGCTCACCACCACTAGCGGGGAACAATGAGCAGTTCTTC. Its translation is CASSPPLAGNNEQFF. The whole variable domain, filled in from reference TRBV18 and TRBJ2-1, reads NAGVMQNPRHLVRRRGQEARLRCSPMKGHSHVYWYRQLPEEGLKFMVYLQKENIIDESGMPKERFSAEFPKEGPSILRIQQVVRGDSAAYFCASSPPLAGNNEQFFGPGTRLTVL.

This clone was seen many times. The chain combines TRBV25-1 with TRBJ1-1; D remains unclear. Trimming removed 4 bases at V and 5 bases at J, with 8 bases between. This CDR3 has 12 amino acids. Germline values: CDR1 MGHDK, CDR2 SYGVNS. The CDR3 region is CASSVGRTEAFF. The CDR3 nucleotides read TGTGCCAGCAGTGTGGGTAGAACTGAAGCTTTCTTT.

This clone has a count of ten or more. The rearrangement links TRBV6-4 to TRBJ1-1, with D perhaps matching TRBD1 (6 bases). Germline V CDR1 and CDR2: MRHNA, SNTAGT. The CDR3 has 14 residues. The V and J ends lost 6 bases and 2 bases respectively, with 13 bases between them. CDR3 coding DNA: TGTGCCAGCAGATCACAGGGCACAAACACTGAAGCTTTCTTT. Translation: CASRSQGTNTEAFF.